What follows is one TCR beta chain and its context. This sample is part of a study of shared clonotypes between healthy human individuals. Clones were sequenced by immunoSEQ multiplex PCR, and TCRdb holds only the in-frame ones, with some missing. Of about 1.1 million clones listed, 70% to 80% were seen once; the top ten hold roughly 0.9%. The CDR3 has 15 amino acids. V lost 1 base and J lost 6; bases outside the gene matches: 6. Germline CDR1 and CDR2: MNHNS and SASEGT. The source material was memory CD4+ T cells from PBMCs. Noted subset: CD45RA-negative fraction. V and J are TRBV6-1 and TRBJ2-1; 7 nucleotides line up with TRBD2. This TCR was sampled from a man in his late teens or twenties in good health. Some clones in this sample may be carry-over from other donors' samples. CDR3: CASSEGGGSFNEQFF. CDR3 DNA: TGTGCCAGCAGTGAAGGGGGCGGGAGTTTCAATGAGCAGTTCTTC.